This TCR beta chain appears in the sequencing data of a study of blood T cells in healthy people across ages. With a J-beta primer mix and a sample-barcoded 5' primer, a second PCR ran about 6 to 11 cycles. TCRdb re-derived calls from the 5' RACE reads in MiXCR, one entry per CDR3 protein. The sample contains about 930,000 distinct CDR3 sequences, 25% to 35% of which appear only once. V was trimmed by 0 bases and J by 7 bases, leaving 6 bases between them. The CDR3 loop spans 12 amino acids. The V gene's germline CDR1 is MNHEY and CDR2 SVGAGI. Every sample yielded at least 7 million isolated PBMCs. In this sample, this clonotype turned up many times. The sample was also linked to a second study, of T cells of mothers and their children. Per that study: Roughly six children and their three healthy Caucasian mothers were the donors. Related and unrelated pairs show similar shaping of TCR recombination output by thymic selection.

The clonotype comes from a woman in her 40s in good health. Sequenced sample: blood. This chain links TRBV6-5 with TRBJ1-1; D is uncertain. The CDR3 is CASSYSTGEAFF. The CDR3 DNA sequence: TGTGCCAGCAGTTACTCGACGGGTGAAGCTTTCTTT.